The entry that follows covers one T cell receptor beta chain sequence. The sample is drawn from a study of blood T cell repertoires in COVID-19. Study overall: Donors in the United States, Italy and Spain gave samples during acute or convalescent COVID-19. Nucleic acid was either cDNA or gDNA, and it came from T cells, B-cell-depleted T cells, or PBMCs.

Source study methods: For nucleated cells, counts were estimated from reference gene primer amplification. TCRdb's copy holds only in-frame clones and misses some; the assay was immunoSEQ multiplex PCR. The V and J calls and clone size are taken from that table; D and trimming were inferred from the DNA. Here the sample spans around 150,000 clones, approximately 86% being singletons. CDR1 SGHKS and CDR2 YYEKEE come from the germline V gene (reference sequence). The CDR3 length is 16 residues. With V trimmed by 4 bases and J by 2 bases, 10 bases remained unmatched. This clonotype originated in a man in his fifties or sixties with acute or convalescent COVID-19. The chain couples TRBV5-5 to TRBJ2-7, with 9 bases aligning to TRBD1. Material for sequencing was peripheral blood. CDR3 sequence (DNA): TGTGCCAGCAGCCGCGCCGGGACAGGGACGACCTACGAGCAGTACTTC. This encodes CASSRAGTGTTYEQYF. Drawing the rest from reference TRBV5-5 and TRBJ2-7, the complete variable domain is DAGVTQSPTHLIKTRGQQVTLRCSPISGHKSVSWYQQVLGQGPQFIFQYYEKEERGRGNFPDRFSARQFPNYSSELNVNALLLGDSALYLCASSRAGTGTTYEQYFGPGTRLTVT.